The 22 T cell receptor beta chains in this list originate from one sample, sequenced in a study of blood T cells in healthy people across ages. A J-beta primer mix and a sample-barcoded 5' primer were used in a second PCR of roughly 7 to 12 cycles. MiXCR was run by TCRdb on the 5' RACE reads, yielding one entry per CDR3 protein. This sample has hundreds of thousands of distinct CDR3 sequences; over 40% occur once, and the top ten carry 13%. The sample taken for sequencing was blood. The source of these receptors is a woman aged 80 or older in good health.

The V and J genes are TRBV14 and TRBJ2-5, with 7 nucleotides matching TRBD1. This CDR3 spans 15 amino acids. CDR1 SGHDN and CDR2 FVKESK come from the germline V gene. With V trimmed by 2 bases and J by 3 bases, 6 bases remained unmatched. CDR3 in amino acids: CASSQRGLGEETQYF. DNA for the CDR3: TGTGCCAGCAGCCAAAGGGGGCTAGGCGAAGAGACCCAGTACTTC.

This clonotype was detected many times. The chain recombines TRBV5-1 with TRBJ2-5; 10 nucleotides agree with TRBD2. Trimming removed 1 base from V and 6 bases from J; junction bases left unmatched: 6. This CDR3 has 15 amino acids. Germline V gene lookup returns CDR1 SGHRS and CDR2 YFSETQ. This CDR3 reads CASSLSAGGLKTQYF. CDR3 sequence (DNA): TGCGCCAGCAGCTTGTCAGCGGGGGGGCTGAAGACCCAGTACTTC.

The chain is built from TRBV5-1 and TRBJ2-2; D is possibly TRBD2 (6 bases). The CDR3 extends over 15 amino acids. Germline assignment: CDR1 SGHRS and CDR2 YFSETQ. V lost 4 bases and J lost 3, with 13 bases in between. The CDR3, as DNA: TGCGCCAGCAGCGGCCCCGGGGGTCACACCGGGGAGCTGTTTTTT. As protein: CASSGPGGHTGELFF. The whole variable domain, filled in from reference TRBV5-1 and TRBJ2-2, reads KAGVTQTPRYLIKTRGQQVTLSCSPISGHRSVSWYQQTPGQGLQFLFEYFSETQRNKGNFPGRFSGRQFSNSRSEMNVSTLELGDSALYLCASSGPGGHTGELFFGEGSRLTVL.

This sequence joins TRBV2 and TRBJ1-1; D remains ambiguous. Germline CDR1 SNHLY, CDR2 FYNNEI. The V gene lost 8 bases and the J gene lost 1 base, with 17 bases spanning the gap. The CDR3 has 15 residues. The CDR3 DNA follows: TGTGCCAGCGGACCTTCCCGCGCTCGGAACACTGAAGCTTTCTTT. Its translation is CASGPSRARNTEAFF.

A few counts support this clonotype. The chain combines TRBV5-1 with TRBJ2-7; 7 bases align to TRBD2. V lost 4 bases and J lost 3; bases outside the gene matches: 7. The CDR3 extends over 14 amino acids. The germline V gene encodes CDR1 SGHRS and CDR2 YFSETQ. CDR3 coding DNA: TGCGCCAGCAGCCCGGCAGGGACTAACTACGAGCAGTACTTC. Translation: CASSPAGTNYEQYF.

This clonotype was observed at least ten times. The chain's CDR3 is CSVEGVGYGYTF. CDR3 nucleotide sequence: TGCAGCGTTGAGGGGGTTGGGTATGGCTACACCTTC. The chain has TRBV29-1 and TRBJ1-2; tentatively, D is TRBD1 (5 bases). Trimming cost V 3 bases and J 5 bases, with 10 bases left between them. The CDR3 has 12 amino acids. The germline V gene encodes CDR1 SQVTM and CDR2 ANQGSEA.

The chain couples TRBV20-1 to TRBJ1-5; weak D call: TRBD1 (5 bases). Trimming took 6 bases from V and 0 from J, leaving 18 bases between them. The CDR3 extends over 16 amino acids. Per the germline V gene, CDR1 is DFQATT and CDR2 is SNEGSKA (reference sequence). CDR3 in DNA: TGCAGTGCCCCCTCACCTGGAGGGGCTAGCAATCAGCCCCAGCATTTT. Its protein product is CSAPSPGGASNQPQHF.

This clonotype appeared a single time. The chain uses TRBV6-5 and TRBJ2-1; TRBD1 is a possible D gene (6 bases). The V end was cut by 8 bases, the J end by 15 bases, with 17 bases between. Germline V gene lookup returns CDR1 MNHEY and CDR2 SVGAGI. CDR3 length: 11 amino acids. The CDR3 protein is CASGHAGALFF. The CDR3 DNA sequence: TGTGCCAGCGGCCACGCAGGGGCCTTGTTCTTC.

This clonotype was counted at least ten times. CDR3 amino acids: CAISFQDRETQYF. The CDR3 DNA follows: TGTGCCATCAGCTTCCAGGATCGAGAGACCCAGTACTTC. The genes are TRBV10-3 and TRBJ2-5; no firm D call. The CDR3 runs 13 residues. Trimming took 6 bases from V and 4 from J, leaving 12 bases between them. Germline values: CDR1 ENHRY, CDR2 SYGVKD.

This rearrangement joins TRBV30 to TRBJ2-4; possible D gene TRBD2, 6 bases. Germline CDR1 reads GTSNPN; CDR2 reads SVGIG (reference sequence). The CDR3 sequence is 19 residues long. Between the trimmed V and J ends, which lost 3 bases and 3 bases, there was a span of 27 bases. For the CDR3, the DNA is TGTGCCTGGAGCCCCTGGGTTAGCGGAAGCCCGCGTGGCAAAAACATTCAGTACTTC. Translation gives CAWSPWVSGSPRGKNIQYF. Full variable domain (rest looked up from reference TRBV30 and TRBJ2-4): SQTIHQWPATLVQPVGSPLSLECTVEGTSNPNLYWYRQAAGRGLQLLFYSVGIGQISSEVPQNLSASRPQDRQFILSSKKLLLSDSGFYLCAWSPWVSGSPRGKNIQYFGAGTRLSVL.

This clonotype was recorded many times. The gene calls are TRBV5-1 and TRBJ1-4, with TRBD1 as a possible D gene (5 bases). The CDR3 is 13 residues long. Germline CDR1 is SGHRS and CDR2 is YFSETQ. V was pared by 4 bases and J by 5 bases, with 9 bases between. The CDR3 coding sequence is TGCGCCAGCAGCGGAGGGACCAATGAAAAACTGTTTTTT. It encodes CASSGGTNEKLFF.

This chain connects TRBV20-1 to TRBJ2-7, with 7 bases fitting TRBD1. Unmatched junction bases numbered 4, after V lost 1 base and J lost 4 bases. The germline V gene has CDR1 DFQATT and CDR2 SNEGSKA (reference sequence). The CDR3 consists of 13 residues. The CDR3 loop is CSARAKTGYEQYF. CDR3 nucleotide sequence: TGCAGTGCTAGAGCTAAGACAGGGTACGAGCAGTACTTC.

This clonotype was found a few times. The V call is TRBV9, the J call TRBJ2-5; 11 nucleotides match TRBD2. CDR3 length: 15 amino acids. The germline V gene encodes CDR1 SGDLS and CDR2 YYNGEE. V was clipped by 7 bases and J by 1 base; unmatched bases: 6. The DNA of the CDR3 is TGTGCCAGCGGGATCGGGACTAGCGGCCAAGAGACCCAGTACTTC. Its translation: CASGIGTSGQETQYF. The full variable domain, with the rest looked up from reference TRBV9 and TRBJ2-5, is DSGVTQTPKHLITATGQRVTLRCSPRSGDLSVYWYQQSLDQGLQFLIQYYNGEERAKGNILERFSAQQFPDLHSELNLSSLELGDSALYFCASGIGTSGQETQYFGPGTRLLVL.

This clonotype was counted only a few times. In nucleotides, the CDR3 is TGTGCCAGCCCTAGGCCGGCCAGCCAAGAGACCCAGTACTTC. Its translation: CASPRPASQETQYF. V usage is TRBV2 and J usage is TRBJ2-5; the D is unclear. The CDR3 extends over 14 amino acids. Trimming took 8 bases from V and 1 from J, leaving 14 bases between them. In germline, CDR1 is SNHLY, CDR2 FYNNEI.

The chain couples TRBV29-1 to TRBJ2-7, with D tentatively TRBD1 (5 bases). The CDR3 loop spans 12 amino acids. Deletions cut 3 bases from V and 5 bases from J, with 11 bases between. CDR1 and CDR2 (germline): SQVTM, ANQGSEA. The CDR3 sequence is CSVEYQGHEQYF. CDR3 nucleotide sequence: TGCAGCGTTGAGTATCAGGGTCACGAGCAGTACTTC.

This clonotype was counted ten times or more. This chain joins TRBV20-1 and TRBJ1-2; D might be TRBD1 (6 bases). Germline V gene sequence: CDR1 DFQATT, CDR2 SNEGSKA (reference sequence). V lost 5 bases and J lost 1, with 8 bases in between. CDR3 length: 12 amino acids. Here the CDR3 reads CSAPDSNYGYTF. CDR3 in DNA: TGCAGTGCTCCGGACAGTAACTATGGCTACACCTTC.

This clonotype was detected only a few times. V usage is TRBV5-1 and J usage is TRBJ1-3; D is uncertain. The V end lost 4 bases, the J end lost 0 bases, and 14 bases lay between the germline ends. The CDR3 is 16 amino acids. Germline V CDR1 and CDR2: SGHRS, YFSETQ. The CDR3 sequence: CASSPSEPRSGNTIYF. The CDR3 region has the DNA TGCGCCAGCAGCCCCAGCGAGCCCCGCTCTGGAAACACCATATATTTT.

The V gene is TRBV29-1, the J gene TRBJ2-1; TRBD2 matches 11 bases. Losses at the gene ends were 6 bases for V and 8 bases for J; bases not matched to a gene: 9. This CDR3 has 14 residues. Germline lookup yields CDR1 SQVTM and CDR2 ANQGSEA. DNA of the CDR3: TGCAGCGTCCCTCGGGGACTAGCGGTTGATGAGCAGTTCTTC. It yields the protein CSVPRGLAVDEQFF.

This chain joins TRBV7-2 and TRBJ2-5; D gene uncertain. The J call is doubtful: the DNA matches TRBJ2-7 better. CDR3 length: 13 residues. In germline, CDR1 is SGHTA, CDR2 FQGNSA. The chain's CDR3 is CASSRTRTYEQYF. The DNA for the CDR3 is TGTGCCAGCAGCCGTACACGGACCTACGAGCAGTACTTC.

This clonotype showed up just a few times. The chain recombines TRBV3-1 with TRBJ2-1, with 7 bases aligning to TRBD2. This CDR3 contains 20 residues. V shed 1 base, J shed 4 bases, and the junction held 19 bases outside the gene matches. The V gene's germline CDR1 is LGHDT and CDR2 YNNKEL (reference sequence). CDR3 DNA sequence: TGTGCCAGCAGCCAAGGTCCGCGGACAACGGGTCGGGGGGTGTACAATGAGCAGTTCTTC. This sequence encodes CASSQGPRTTGRGVYNEQFF.

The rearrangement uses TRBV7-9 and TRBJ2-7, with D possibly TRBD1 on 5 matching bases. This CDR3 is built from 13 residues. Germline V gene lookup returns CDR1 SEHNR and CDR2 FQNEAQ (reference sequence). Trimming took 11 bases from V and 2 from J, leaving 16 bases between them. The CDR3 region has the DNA TGTGCCGCATCCGCGTGGGGCACCTACGAGCAGTACTTC. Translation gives CAASAWGTYEQYF.

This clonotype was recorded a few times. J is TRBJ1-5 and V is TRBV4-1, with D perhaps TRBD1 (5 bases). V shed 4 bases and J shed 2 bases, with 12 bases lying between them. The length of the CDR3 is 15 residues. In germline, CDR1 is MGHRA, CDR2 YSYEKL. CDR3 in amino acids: CASSPGPGGNQPQHF. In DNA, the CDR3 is TGCGCCAGCAGCCCCGGACCGGGGGGCAATCAGCCCCAGCATTTT.